This is a list of T cell receptor beta chains from one sample in a study of blood T cell repertoires in COVID-19. The table came from immunoSEQ multiplex PCR; TCRdb's copy has only in-frame clones and leaves some out. Here the sample spans about 33,000 clones, 65% to 90% being singletons. The sequenced sample consisted of peripheral blood. These receptors all stem from a man in his 60s with active COVID-19. CDR3s include the opening cysteine and the closing phenylalanine or tryptophan. The D gene is left open where the match is weak. Clone size is shown for a subset of rows, as once, few, many or a class of expanded clone.

v_call: TRBV28
j_call: TRBJ1-2
clone_size: NA
d_call: NA
cdr3_aa: CASSLLSQPNYGYTF
cdr3_nt: TGTGCCAGCAGTTTATTGTCACAGCCTAACTATGGCTACACCTTC

v_call: TRBV7-3
j_call: TRBJ2-5
clone_size: NA
d_call: TRBD2
cdr3_aa: CASSLPRTSGPAGTQYF
cdr3_nt: TGTGCCAGCAGCCTCCCCAGGACTAGCGGGCCCGCCGGGACCCAGTACTTC

v_call: TRBV3-1/TRBV3-2
j_call: TRBJ1-5
clone_size: NA
d_call: NA
cdr3_aa: CASSQGASGLNQPQHF
cdr3_nt: TGTGCCAGCAGCCAAGGGGCTTCGGGACTAAATCAGCCCCAGCATTTT

v_call: TRBV30
j_call: TRBJ2-3
clone_size: once
d_call: TRBD2
cdr3_aa: CAWNAIEPYSGSADTQYF
cdr3_nt: TGTGCCTGGAATGCAATCGAGCCCTATAGCGGGAGTGCAGATACGCAGTATTTT

v_call: TRBV7-3
j_call: TRBJ1-1
clone_size: NA
d_call: NA
cdr3_aa: CASSPARSVGEAFF
cdr3_nt: TGTGCCAGCAGCCCTGCCAGGTCGGTCGGTGAAGCTTTCTTT

v_call: TRBV29-1
j_call: TRBJ2-5
clone_size: NA
d_call: TRBD2
cdr3_aa: CSVGGLAGVETQYF
cdr3_nt: TGCAGCGTTGGAGGACTAGCGGGAGTGGAGACCCAGTACTTC

v_call: TRBV5-5
j_call: TRBJ2-5
clone_size: NA
d_call: TRBD2
cdr3_aa: CASSLNSLAAKQTQYF
cdr3_nt: TGTGCCAGCAGCCTAAATTCTCTAGCGGCCAAGCAGACCCAGTACTTC

v_call: TRBV7-2
j_call: TRBJ2-1
clone_size: few
d_call: NA
cdr3_aa: CASTFGGGRSLAEQFF
cdr3_nt: TGTGCCAGCACTTTTGGGGGGGGCCGCTCCTTAGCTGAGCAGTTCTTC

v_call: TRBV6-2/TRBV6-3
j_call: TRBJ1-1
clone_size: NA
d_call: NA
cdr3_aa: CASSYPDGREPDTEAFF
cdr3_nt: TGTGCCAGCAGTTACCCCGATGGTAGAGAGCCGGACACTGAAGCTTTCTTT

v_call: TRBV3-1/TRBV3-2
j_call: TRBJ2-5
clone_size: NA
d_call: TRBD2
cdr3_aa: CASSQTLGLAGGKETQYF
cdr3_nt: TGTGCCAGCAGCCAAACTCTAGGACTAGCGGGAGGGAAAGAGACCCAGTACTTC

v_call: TRBV6-5
j_call: TRBJ1-2
clone_size: NA
d_call: NA
cdr3_aa: CASNPTDSYGYTF
cdr3_nt: TGTGCCAGCAACCCGACGGACTCCTATGGCTACACCTTC

v_call: TRBV9
j_call: TRBJ2-3
clone_size: NA
d_call: NA
cdr3_aa: CASSSDKPTQYF
cdr3_nt: TGTGCCAGCAGCTCAGATAAACCGACGCAGTATTTT

v_call: TRBV7-2
j_call: TRBJ2-5
clone_size: NA
d_call: NA
cdr3_aa: CASSLAQVETQYF
cdr3_nt: TGTGCCAGCAGCTTAGCGCAGGTAGAGACCCAGTACTTC

v_call: TRBV6-5
j_call: TRBJ2-7
clone_size: NA
d_call: NA
cdr3_aa: CASMWLARYEQYF
cdr3_nt: TGTGCCAGCATGTGGCTAGCGAGGTACGAGCAGTACTTC

v_call: TRBV13
j_call: TRBJ1-2
clone_size: NA
d_call: NA
cdr3_aa: CASSQLQGRNGYTF
cdr3_nt: TGTGCCAGCAGCCAACTTCAGGGTCGAAATGGCTACACCTTC

v_call: TRBV18
j_call: TRBJ1-5
clone_size: medium-sized
d_call: TRBD1
cdr3_aa: CASSPDRGGNQPQHF
cdr3_nt: TGTGCCAGCTCACCTGACAGGGGTGGGAATCAGCCCCAGCATTTT

v_call: TRBV10-3
j_call: TRBJ2-3
clone_size: NA
d_call: NA
cdr3_aa: CAIRPGGSTDTQYF
cdr3_nt: TGTGCCATCAGACCCGGGGGATCCACAGATACGCAGTATTTT

v_call: TRBV6-5
j_call: TRBJ1-2
clone_size: NA
d_call: NA
cdr3_aa: CASNRFLYGYTF
cdr3_nt: TGTGCCAGCAACCGGTTCCTCTATGGCTACACCTTC

v_call: TRBV6-5
j_call: TRBJ2-1
clone_size: NA
d_call: NA
cdr3_aa: CASSYWGANEQFF
cdr3_nt: TGTGCCAGCAGTTACTGGGGAGCCAATGAGCAGTTCTTC

v_call: TRBV24-1
j_call: TRBJ2-1
clone_size: once
d_call: TRBD2
cdr3_aa: CATSERGTSGDEQFF
cdr3_nt: TGTGCCACCAGTGAACGGGGGACTAGCGGAGACGAGCAGTTCTTC

v_call: TRBV5-1
j_call: TRBJ2-2
clone_size: few
d_call: TRBD2
cdr3_aa: CASSLWAGDIAGELFF
cdr3_nt: TGCGCCAGCAGCTTATGGGCGGGAGATATCGCCGGGGAGCTGTTTTTT

v_call: TRBV10-1
j_call: TRBJ2-1
clone_size: NA
d_call: TRBD2
cdr3_aa: CASSEPGLAGGNEQFF
cdr3_nt: TGCGCCAGCAGTGAGCCGGGACTAGCGGGAGGAAATGAGCAGTTCTTC